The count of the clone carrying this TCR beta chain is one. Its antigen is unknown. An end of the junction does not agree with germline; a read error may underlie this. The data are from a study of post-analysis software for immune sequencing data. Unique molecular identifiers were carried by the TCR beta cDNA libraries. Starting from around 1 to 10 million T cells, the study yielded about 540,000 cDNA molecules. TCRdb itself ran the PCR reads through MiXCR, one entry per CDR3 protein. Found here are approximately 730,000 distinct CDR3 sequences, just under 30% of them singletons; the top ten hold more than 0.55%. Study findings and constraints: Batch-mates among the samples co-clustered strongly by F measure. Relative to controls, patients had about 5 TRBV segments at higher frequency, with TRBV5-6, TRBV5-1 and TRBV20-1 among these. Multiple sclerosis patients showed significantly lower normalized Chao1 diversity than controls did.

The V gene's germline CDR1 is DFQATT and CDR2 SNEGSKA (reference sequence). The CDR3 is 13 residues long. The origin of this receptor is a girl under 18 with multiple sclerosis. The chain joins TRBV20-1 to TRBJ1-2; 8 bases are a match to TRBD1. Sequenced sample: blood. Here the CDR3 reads CSAGEAGGFGYTF. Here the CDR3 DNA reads TGCAGTGCTGGAGAGGCAGGGGGCTTTGGCTACACCTTC.